This is a list of T cell receptor beta chains from one sample in a study of molecular identifiers for immune sequencing clone quantification. TCRdb re-analysed the PCR reads in MiXCR, keeping a single row per CDR3 protein. This table holds over 600,000 distinct CDR3 sequences, around 20% found once. Input material: naive CD8+ T cells from blood, with Jurkat cell RNA spiked in. These receptor sequences come from a human donor in good health. Some libraries in this study had Jurkat cell RNA spiked in. CDR3s include the opening cysteine and the closing phenylalanine or tryptophan. A D gene is named only where the DNA matches it firmly. Some rows have no size entry. The others give once, few or many, or a class for an expanded clone.

CDR3 DNA,CDR3 protein,J gene,clone size,D gene,V gene
TGCGCCAGCAGCCAAGTACTAGGGTCCCCCACAGATACGCAGTATTTT,CASSQVLGSPTDTQYF,TRBJ2-3,many,.,TRBV4-1
TGTGCCAGCAGCTCTTGGGACGAATGGGGCGAGCAGTACTTC,CASSSWDEWGEQYF,TRBJ2-7,few,.,TRBV7-9
TGTGCCAGCAGCCACCCCCGAGGACCTGAAGCTTTCTTT,CASSHPRGPEAFF,TRBJ1-1,many,.,TRBV3-1
TGTGCCAGCAGTTTATGGGTTTCTGGCGGGGAGCTGTTTTTT,CASSLWVSGGELFF,TRBJ2-2,few,.,TRBV27
TGTGCCAGCAGCCAATCGATCACAGATAATTCACCCCTCCACTTT,CASSQSITDNSPLHF,TRBJ1-6,.,.,TRBV16
TGTGCCAGCAGCCAAGATGGAGGCTATGGCTACACCTTC,CASSQDGGYGYTF,TRBJ1-2,many,.,TRBV3-1
TGTGCCTGGAGTGTACCGGGGACCGTGTTTGAAGCTTTCTTT,CAWSVPGTVFEAFF,TRBJ1-1,few,.,TRBV30
TGCGCCAGCAGCCAGGTCCGGACCTCCGTAAACGAGCAGTACTTC,CASSQVRTSVNEQYF,TRBJ2-7,.,.,TRBV4-1
TGTGCCACCACCCGGACTAGCGGGAGTAATGAGCAGTTCTTC,CATTRTSGSNEQFF,TRBJ2-1,.,TRBD2,TRBV24-1
TGTGCCAGCAATCCGGGAAGCGGGGAGACCCAGTACTTC,CASNPGSGETQYF,TRBJ2-5,few,.,TRBV5-5
TGCGCCAGCAGCCAAGATTCCGGCCTAGGCGGGGAGTATTTT,CASSQDSGLGGEYF,TRBJ2-3,many,.,TRBV4-3
TGCGCCAGCAGCCAAGATGAAGGACTTGGCGGGGAGCTGTTTTTT,CASSQDEGLGGELFF,TRBJ2-2,.,.,TRBV4-3
TGCAGTGCTAGTACGGGGAACAGATACAATGAGCAGTTCTTC,CSASTGNRYNEQFF,TRBJ2-1,many,.,TRBV20-1
TGTGCCAGCAGTCTCCCTATCAGAAGGGGGATCAGTGAGAAACTGTTTTTT,CASSLPIRRGISEKLFF,TRBJ1-4,.,.,TRBV27
TGTGCCAGCAGCTTAGCGCTTGCGTCCCACTCTGAGCAGTTCTTC,CASSLALASHSEQFF,TRBJ2-1,many,.,TRBV7-8
TGTGCCAGCAGCTCCCGATATAGAGGACAGACGAACACTGAAGCTTTCTTT,CASSSRYRGQTNTEAFF,TRBJ1-1,many,.,TRBV7-2
TGTGCCAGCAGTTGGGGGACATATATTGAGCAGTACTTC,CASSWGTYIEQYF,TRBJ2-7,many,.,TRBV6-2/TRBV6-3
TGTGCCAGCAGCGACTTGGTACCAACCTACGGGCAGTACTTC,CASSDLVPTYGQYF,TRBJ2-7,.,.,TRBV7-2
TGTGCCAGCAGCCACCAGAAAAACAGAGAAGCTTTCTTT,CASSHQKNREAFF,TRBJ1-1,many,.,TRBV7-9
TGTGCCAGCAGCGTAGCCAGCTCCGGAAACACCATATATTTT,CASSVASSGNTIYF,TRBJ1-3,.,.,TRBV9
TGTGCCAGCAGGAACAGCTACCAAGAGACCCAGTACTTC,CASRNSYQETQYF,TRBJ2-5,few,.,TRBV28
TGTGCCAGCAGTACACAACCGGGACAGGGGGTTAATGAGCAGTTCTTC,CASSTQPGQGVNEQFF,TRBJ2-1,many,TRBD1,TRBV6-1
TGTGCCAGCAGTTACTCGCCCACCATGGAGACCATTAGTTACTACGAGCAGTACTTC,CASSYSPTMETISYYEQYF,TRBJ2-7,.,.,TRBV6-2/TRBV6-3
TGTGCCAGCAGCACCGGGACTAGCGACTACGAGCAGTACTTC,CASSTGTSDYEQYF,TRBJ2-7,many,TRBD2,TRBV3-1
TGTGCCAGCACCCCTTGGACAGGGGGCACTGAAGCTTTCTTT,CASTPWTGGTEAFF,TRBJ1-1,.,TRBD1,TRBV7-7
TGTGCCAGCAGCCAATCGCGTGAGCAGTTCTTC,CASSQSREQFF,TRBJ2-1,many,.,TRBV16
TGTGCCAGCTCACCTAGTGGAGGGGCCATGAACACTGAAGCTTTCTTT,CASSPSGGAMNTEAFF,TRBJ1-1,many,.,TRBV18
TGTGCCAGCAGCCCACCCGGGACAGGGAGGGGCGAGACCCAGTACTTC,CASSPPGTGRGETQYF,TRBJ2-5,.,TRBD1,TRBV7-4
TGCGCCAGCAGCCAAGAGACTAGCGGGATTGCCAATGAGCAGTTCTTC,CASSQETSGIANEQFF,TRBJ2-1,many,TRBD2,TRBV4-1
TGTGCCAGCGGTTTGGGGGTACCGACTGAAGCTTTCTTT,CASGLGVPTEAFF,TRBJ1-1,once,.,TRBV6-2/TRBV6-3
TGTGCCAGCAGTTCAAACGTCAGGGGGTACTCCTACGAGCAGTACTTC,CASSSNVRGYSYEQYF,TRBJ2-7,many,TRBD1,TRBV6-5
TGTGCCAGCAGCTTAAGCCGGGTCGGCTCCTACAATGAGCAGTTCTTC,CASSLSRVGSYNEQFF,TRBJ2-1,.,.,TRBV13
TGTGCCAGCAGTTACTCGGTGGCCGGGGAGCTGTTTTTT,CASSYSVAGELFF,TRBJ2-2,many,.,TRBV6-5
TGTGCCAGCAGCCGACAGGGGGAGAGACCCGGCCTAGAAGCTAACCATGGCTACACCTTC,CASSRQGERPGLEANHGYTF,TRBJ1-2,.,TRBD1,TRBV13
TGTGCCAGTAGTATCGACGGGGCAGATACGCAGTATTTT,CASSIDGADTQYF,TRBJ2-3,.,.,TRBV19
TGTGCCAGCACCCCCACTCGGGGGCCCTACGAGCAGTACTTC,CASTPTRGPYEQYF,TRBJ2-7,few,.,TRBV6-6
TGCAGTGTCTCGGACCGTTCTGGGTACGAGCAGTACTTC,CSVSDRSGYEQYF,TRBJ2-7,many,.,TRBV20-1
TGTGCCAGCAGTTTAGTGGGCGGGATGGCAGATACGCAGTATTTT,CASSLVGGMADTQYF,TRBJ2-3,.,.,TRBV27
TGCAGTGCTAGAGTTCCGGCCACAGACTCTGGGGCCAACGTCCTGACTTTC,CSARVPATDSGANVLTF,TRBJ2-6,many,.,TRBV20-1
TGCGCCAGCAGCCAAGATCGCCTAGCGGGAGGCTTTGGCTACGAGCAGTACTTC,CASSQDRLAGGFGYEQYF,TRBJ2-7,few,TRBD2,TRBV4-3
TGCGCCAGCAGCCAGGCCAGATCGGGAGGGTCCTACAATGAGCAGTTCTTC,CASSQARSGGSYNEQFF,TRBJ2-1,.,TRBD2,TRBV4-3
TGTGCCAGCAGTCGCGGGACAGCAAGCAATCAGCCCCAGCATTTT,CASSRGTASNQPQHF,TRBJ1-5,few,TRBD1,TRBV12-3/TRBV12-4
TGTGCCAGCAGTAACTTCCCGGGAGGGCAGTATTTT,CASSNFPGGQYF,TRBJ2-3,few,TRBD2,TRBV6-2/TRBV6-3
TGTGCCAGCAGCGAATCCGGGACAGGGTCCCACGAGCAGTACTTC,CASSESGTGSHEQYF,TRBJ2-7,many,TRBD1,TRBV7-9
TGTGCCAGCAGTTTTGCCGGGGGGGAAAAACTGTTTTTT,CASSFAGGEKLFF,TRBJ1-4,many,.,TRBV6-5